This TCR beta chain was captured by sequencing in a study of blood T cell repertoires in COVID-19. Study overall: Both acute and convalescent COVID-19 samples were obtained from the United States, Italy and Spain.

Method: immunoSEQ multiplex PCR; TCRdb's copy keeps in-frame clones and lacks some. Of 200,000 or so clones listed, about 90% are singletons. Allocation to cohorts depended on clinical history reported by the participants. The CDR3 sequence is 13 residues long. V was shortened by 6 bases and J by 4 bases, with 15 bases between the two germline ends. Germline CDR1 is GTSNPN and CDR2 is SVGIG (reference sequence). The sequence derives from a woman between 18 and 30 years old who had recovered from COVID-19. The specimen was PBMCs or T cells enriched from blood (not recorded which). V gene TRBV30 combines with J gene TRBJ1-2; a weak D match, TRBD1 (5 bases). The CDR3, as DNA: TGTGCCTGTATCGGGGGGATGAGCTATGGCTACACCTTC. Its protein product is CACIGGMSYGYTF. The variable domain in full, completed from reference TRBV30 and TRBJ1-2, reads SQTIHQWPATLVQPVGSPLSLECTVEGTSNPNLYWYRQAAGRGLQLLFYSVGIGQISSEVPQNLSASRPQDRQFILSSKKLLLSDSGFYLCACIGGMSYGYTFGSGTRLTVV.